This T cell receptor (beta chain) was sequenced in a study of shared clonotypes between healthy human individuals. V was clipped by 1 base and J by 4 bases, with 9 bases between them. This CDR3 has 14 residues. Germline V gene lookup returns CDR1 SGHTA and CDR2 FQGNSA. This clone was observed once. The antigen remains unidentified. The investigators split CD4+ cells into a CD45RA+ naive subset and a CD45RA-negative memory subset. Study results and limitations: Genetic and exposure-history diversity was limited by the small donor number. Naive CD4 clonotypes were shared across several donors at roughly 5%.

In the authors' methods: Filtering was not the same, since immunoSEQ gave junction-only sequences without quality scores. Assay: immunoSEQ multiplex PCR; the TCRdb copy retains only in-frame clones and omits some. The D gene and trimming were derived from the DNA, and the V and J assignments and clone size from that table. The table includes 2 million to 2.5 million clones, under 95% detected once. This clonotype was sampled from a man younger than 35 in good health. Some clones in this sample may be carry-over from other donors' samples. The chain uses TRBV7-2 and TRBJ2-3, with no clear D. Sequences were obtained from naive CD4+ T cells from PBMCs. As for subset: CD45RA+ positively selected. CDR3 bases: TGTGCCAGCAGCTTAGATACGGGCCCAGATACGCAGTATTTT. Its protein is CASSLDTGPDTQYF.